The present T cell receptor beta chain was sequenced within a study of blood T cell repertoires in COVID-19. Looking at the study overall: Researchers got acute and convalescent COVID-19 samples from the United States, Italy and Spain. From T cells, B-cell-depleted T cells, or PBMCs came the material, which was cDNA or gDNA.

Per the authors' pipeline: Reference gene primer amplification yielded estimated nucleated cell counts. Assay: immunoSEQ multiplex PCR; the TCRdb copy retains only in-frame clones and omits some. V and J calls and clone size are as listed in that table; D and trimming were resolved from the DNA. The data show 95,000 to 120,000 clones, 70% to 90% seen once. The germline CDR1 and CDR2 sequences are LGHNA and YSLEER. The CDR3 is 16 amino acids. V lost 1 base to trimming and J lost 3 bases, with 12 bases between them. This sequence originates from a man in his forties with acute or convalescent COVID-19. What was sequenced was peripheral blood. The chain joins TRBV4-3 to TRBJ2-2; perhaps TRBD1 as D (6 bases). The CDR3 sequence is CASSQVQGPYTGELFF. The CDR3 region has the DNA TGCGCCAGCAGCCAAGTCCAGGGGCCCTACACCGGGGAGCTGTTTTTT.